This passage covers 6 T cell receptor beta chains from one sample sequenced in a study of lymphopenia after photon versus proton radiotherapy. Data came from immunoSEQ multiplex PCR; TCRdb stores just in-frame clones and leaves some out. The repertoire consists of 35,000 to 50,000 clones, with approximately 83% occurring once and the leading ten covering over 20%. This material consisted of peripheral blood, taken from a patient treated with proton-based radiotherapy. These receptor sequences come from a woman between 70 and 85 years old with pancreatic cancer.

J is TRBJ2-5 and V is TRBV6-5, with D possibly matching TRBD2 (6 bases). The end of the DNA aligns better with TRBJ2-7, so the J call may be wrong. The CDR3 sequence is 15 residues long. Per germline, CDR1 MNHEY and CDR2 SVGAGI. The CDR3 coding sequence is TGTGCCAGCAGAAGAGACGGGGGTAGCTCCTACGAGCAGTACTTC. The encoded protein is CASRRDGGSSYEQYF.

The chain combines TRBV13 with TRBJ1-2; D possibly corresponds to TRBD1 (5 bases). Germline V gene sequence: CDR1 PRHDT, CDR2 FYEKMQ (reference sequence). This CDR3 is built from 14 residues. V was clipped by 3 bases and J by 2 bases, with 10 bases between them. The CDR3 sequence is CASSFQTANYGYTF. The CDR3 DNA is TGTGCCAGCAGCTTCCAGACAGCAAACTATGGCTACACCTTC.

The rearrangement uses TRBV28 and TRBJ1-1; D is unclear. There are 14 residues in the CDR3. The V and J ends lost 7 bases and 4 bases respectively, with 16 bases between them. CDR1 MDHEN and CDR2 SYDVKM come from the germline V gene. CDR3 protein: CASIEVVQSTEAFF. DNA of the CDR3: TGTGCCAGCATTGAAGTCGTCCAAAGCACTGAAGCTTTCTTT.

This clone has just a few counts. The chain has TRBV19 and TRBJ2-7; TRBD1 matches 9 bases. Losses at the gene ends were 4 bases for V and 6 bases for J; bases not matched to a gene: 4. Germline V gene lookup returns CDR1 LNHDA and CDR2 SQIVND (reference sequence). The CDR3 is 13 residues long. CDR3: CASSRTGEREQYF. CDR3 nucleotides: TGTGCCAGTAGTAGGACAGGGGAACGCGAGCAGTACTTC.

The chain carries TRBV7-3 and TRBJ2-2; 10 bases fit TRBD1. This CDR3 has 15 residues. V lost 3 bases to trimming and J lost 4 bases; unmatched junction nucleotides: 2. Germline V gene data show CDR1 as SGHTA and CDR2 as FQGTGA. The CDR3 is CASSLGQGRTGELFF. The CDR3 coding sequence is TGTGCCAGCAGCTTGGGACAGGGGCGCACCGGGGAGCTGTTTTTT.

The chain recombines TRBV11-2 with TRBJ1-2, with D unclear. Germline values: CDR1 SGHAT, CDR2 FQNNGV. This CDR3 has 16 amino acids. V lost 0 bases, J lost 6 bases, and 17 bases lay in between. The CDR3 DNA reads as TGTGCCAGCAGCTTAGATTCTGGCAGGAAAAACCATGGCTACACCTTC. Translation: CASSLDSGRKNHGYTF.